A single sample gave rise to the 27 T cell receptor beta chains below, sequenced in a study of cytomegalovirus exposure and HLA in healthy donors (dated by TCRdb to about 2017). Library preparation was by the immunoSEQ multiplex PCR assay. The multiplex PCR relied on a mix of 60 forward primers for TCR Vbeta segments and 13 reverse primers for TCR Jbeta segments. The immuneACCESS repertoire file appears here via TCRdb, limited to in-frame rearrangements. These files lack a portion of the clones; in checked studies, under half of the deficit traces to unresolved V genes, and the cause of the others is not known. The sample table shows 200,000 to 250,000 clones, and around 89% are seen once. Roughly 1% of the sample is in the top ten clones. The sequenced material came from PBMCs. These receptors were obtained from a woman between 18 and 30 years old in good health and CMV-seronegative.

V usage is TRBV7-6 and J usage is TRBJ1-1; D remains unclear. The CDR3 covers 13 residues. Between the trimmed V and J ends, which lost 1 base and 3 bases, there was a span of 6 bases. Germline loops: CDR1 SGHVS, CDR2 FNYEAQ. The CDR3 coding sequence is TGTGCCAGCAGCTTAGACAGAGACACTGAAGCTTTCTTT. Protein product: CASSLDRDTEAFF.

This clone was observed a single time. The CDR3 coding sequence is TGTGCCTGGAGCCAGGGCAACACTGAAGCTTTCTTT. Translation gives CAWSQGNTEAFF. J is TRBJ1-1 and V is TRBV30; TRBD1 is a possible D gene (5 bases). Deletions cut 3 bases from V and 2 bases from J, with 7 bases between. CDR3 length equals 12 residues. Germline assignment: CDR1 GTSNPN and CDR2 SVGIG (reference sequence).

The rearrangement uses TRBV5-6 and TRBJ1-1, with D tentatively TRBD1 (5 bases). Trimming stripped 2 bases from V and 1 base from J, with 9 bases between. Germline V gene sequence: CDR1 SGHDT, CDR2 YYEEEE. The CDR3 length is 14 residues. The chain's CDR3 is CASSLTGTNTEAFF. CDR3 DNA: TGTGCCAGCAGCTTAACAGGAACGAACACTGAAGCTTTCTTT.

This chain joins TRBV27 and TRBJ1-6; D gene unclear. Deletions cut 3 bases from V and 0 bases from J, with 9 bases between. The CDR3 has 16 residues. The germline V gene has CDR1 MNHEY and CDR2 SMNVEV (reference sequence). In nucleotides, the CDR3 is TGTGCCAGCAGTTTGGTGGGGAGCTCCTATAATTCACCCCTCCACTTT. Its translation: CASSLVGSSYNSPLHF.

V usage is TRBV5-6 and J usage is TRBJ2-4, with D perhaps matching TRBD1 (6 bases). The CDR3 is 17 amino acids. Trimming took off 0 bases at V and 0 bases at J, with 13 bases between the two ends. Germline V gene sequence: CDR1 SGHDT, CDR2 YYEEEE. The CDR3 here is CASSLDLGTIAKNIQYF. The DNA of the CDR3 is TGTGCCAGCAGCTTGGATCTGGGGACAATAGCCAAAAACATTCAGTACTTC.

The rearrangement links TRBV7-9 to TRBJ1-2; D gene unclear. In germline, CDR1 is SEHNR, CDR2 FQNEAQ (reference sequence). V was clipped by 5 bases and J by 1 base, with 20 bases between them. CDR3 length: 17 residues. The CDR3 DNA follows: TGTGCCAGCAGCACGCGCACGGGGATCCGAAGTAACTATGGCTACACCTTC. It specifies CASSTRTGIRSNYGYTF.

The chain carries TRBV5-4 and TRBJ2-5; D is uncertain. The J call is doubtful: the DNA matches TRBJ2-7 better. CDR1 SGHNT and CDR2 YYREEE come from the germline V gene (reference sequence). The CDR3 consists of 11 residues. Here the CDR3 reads CASSYAYEQYF. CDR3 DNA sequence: TGTGCCAGCAGCTATGCTTACGAGCAGTACTTC.

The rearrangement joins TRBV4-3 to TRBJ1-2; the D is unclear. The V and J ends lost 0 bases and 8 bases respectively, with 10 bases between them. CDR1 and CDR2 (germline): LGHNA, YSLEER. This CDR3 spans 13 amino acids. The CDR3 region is CASSQDSGLGYTF. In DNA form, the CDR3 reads TGCGCCAGCAGCCAAGATTCGGGTTTGGGCTACACCTTC.

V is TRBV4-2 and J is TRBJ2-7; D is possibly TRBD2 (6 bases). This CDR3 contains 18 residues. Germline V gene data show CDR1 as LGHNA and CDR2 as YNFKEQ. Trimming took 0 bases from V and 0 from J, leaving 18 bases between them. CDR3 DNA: TGTGCCAGCAGCCAAGATCCCGCGGGACTCCTCGGCTCCTACGAGCAGTACTTC. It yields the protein CASSQDPAGLLGSYEQYF.

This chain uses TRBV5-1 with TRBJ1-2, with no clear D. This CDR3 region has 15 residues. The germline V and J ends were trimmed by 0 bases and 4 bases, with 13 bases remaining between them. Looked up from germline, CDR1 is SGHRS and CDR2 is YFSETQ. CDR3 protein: CASSLVPGMGYGYTF. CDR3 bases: TGCGCCAGCAGCTTGGTCCCGGGGATGGGCTATGGCTACACCTTC.

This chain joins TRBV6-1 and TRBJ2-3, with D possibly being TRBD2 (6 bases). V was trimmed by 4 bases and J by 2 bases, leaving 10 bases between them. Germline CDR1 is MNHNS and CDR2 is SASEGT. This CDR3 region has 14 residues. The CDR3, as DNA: TGTGCCAGCAGTGTAATAGCGGACACAGATACGCAGTATTTT. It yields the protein CASSVIADTDTQYF.

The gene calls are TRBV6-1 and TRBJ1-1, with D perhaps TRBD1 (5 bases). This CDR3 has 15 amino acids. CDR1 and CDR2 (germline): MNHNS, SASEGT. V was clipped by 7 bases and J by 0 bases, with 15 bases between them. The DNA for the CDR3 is TGTGCCAGCACCTCGCAGGGCAGTTTGAACACTGAAGCTTTCTTT. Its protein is CASTSQGSLNTEAFF.

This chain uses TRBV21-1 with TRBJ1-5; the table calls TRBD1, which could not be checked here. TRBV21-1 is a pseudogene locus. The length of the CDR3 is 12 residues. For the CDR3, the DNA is TGTGCCAGCAGCCTCCCAGGGGAGCCCCAGCATTTT. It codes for CASSLPGEPQHF.

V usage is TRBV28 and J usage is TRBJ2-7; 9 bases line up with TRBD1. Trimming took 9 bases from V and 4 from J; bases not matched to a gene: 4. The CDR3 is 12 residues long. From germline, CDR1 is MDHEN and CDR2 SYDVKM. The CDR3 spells CASGTGKYEQYF. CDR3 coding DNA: TGTGCCAGTGGGACAGGGAAGTACGAGCAGTACTTC.

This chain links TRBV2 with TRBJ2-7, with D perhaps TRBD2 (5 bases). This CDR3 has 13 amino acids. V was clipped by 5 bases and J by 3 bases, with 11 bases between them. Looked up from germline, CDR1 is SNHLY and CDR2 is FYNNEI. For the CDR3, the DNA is TGTGCCAGCAGTCCCGGGATAGACTACGAGCAGTACTTC. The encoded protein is CASSPGIDYEQYF.

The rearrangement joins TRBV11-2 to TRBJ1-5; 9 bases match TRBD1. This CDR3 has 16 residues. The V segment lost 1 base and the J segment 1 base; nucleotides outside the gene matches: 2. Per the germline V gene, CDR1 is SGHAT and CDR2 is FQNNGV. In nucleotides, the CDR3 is TGTGCCAGCAGCTTAGGCGGGACAGGGAGCAATCAGCCCCAGCATTTT. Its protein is CASSLGGTGSNQPQHF.

CDR3 in amino acids: CASSLRTVEGALHF. The CDR3 nucleotides read TGTGCCAGCAGTTTGAGGACAGTCGAAGGGGCCCTCCACTTT. The chain has TRBV6-1 and TRBJ1-6; maybe TRBD1 (6 bases). Trimming left V 5 bases short and J 14 bases short, with 19 bases between. This CDR3 has 14 residues. The V gene's germline CDR1 is MNHNS and CDR2 SASEGT.

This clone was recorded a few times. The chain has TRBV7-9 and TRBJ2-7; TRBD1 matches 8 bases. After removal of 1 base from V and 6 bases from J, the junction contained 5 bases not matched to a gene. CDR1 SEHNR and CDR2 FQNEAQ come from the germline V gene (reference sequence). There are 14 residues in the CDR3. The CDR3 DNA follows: TGTGCCAGCAGCTTAGTGCAGGGGGCAAGCGAGCAGTACTTC. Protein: CASSLVQGASEQYF.

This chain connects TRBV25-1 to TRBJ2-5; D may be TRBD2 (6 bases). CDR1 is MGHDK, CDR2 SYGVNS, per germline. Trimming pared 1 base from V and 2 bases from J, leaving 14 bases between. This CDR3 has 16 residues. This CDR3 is CASSELAPGEQETQYF. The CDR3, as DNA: TGTGCCAGCAGTGAATTGGCCCCGGGAGAACAAGAGACCCAGTACTTC.

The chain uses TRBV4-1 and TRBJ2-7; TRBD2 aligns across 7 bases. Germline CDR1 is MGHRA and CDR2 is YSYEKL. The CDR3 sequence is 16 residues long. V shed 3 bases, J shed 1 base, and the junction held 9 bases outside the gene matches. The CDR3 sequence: CASSHQTSKGSYEQYF. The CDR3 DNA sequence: TGCGCCAGCAGCCACCAGACTAGCAAGGGATCCTACGAGCAGTACTTC.

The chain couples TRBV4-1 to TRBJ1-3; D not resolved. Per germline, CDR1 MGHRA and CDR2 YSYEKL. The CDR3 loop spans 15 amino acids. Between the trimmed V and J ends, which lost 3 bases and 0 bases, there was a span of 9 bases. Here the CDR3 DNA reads TGCGCCAGCAGCCAGGCCCCCCCCTCTGGAAACACCATATATTTT. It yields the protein CASSQAPPSGNTIYF.

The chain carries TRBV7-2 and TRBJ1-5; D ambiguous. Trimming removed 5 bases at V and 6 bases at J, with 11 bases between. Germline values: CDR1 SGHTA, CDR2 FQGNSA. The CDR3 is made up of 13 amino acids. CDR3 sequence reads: CASSPQSPQPQHF. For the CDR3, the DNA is TGTGCCAGCAGCCCACAGTCGCCTCAGCCCCAGCATTTT.

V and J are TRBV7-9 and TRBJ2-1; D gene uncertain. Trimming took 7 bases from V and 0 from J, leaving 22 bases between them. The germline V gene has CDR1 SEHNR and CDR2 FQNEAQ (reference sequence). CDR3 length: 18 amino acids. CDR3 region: CASTPFRASISSYNEQFF. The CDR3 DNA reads TGTGCCAGCACCCCCTTCAGAGCGTCGATTAGCTCCTACAATGAGCAGTTCTTC.

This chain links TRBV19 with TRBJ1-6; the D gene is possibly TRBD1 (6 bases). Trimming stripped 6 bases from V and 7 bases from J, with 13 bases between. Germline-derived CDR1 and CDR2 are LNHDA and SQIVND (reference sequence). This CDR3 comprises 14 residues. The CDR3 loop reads CASSMDSINSPLHF. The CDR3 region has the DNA TGTGCCAGTAGCATGGACAGTATCAATTCACCCCTCCACTTT.

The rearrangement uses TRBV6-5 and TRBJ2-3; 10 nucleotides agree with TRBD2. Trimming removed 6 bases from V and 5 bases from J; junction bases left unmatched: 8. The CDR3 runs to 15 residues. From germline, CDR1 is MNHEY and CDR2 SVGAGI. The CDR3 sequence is CASSPLAGEGDTQYF. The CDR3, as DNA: TGTGCCAGCAGCCCTCTAGCGGGAGAGGGAGATACGCAGTATTTT.

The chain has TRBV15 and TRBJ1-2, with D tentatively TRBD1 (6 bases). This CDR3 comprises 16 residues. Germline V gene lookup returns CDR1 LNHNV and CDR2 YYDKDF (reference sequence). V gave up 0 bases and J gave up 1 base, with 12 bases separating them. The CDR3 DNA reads TGTGCCACCAGCAGAGATCTCCCAGGGGATAACTATGGCTACACCTTC. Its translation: CATSRDLPGDNYGYTF.

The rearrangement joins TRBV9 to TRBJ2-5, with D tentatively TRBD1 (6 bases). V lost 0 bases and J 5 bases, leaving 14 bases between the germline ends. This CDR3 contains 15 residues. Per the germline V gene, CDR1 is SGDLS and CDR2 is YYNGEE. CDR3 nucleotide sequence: TGTGCCAGCAGCGTAGGACAGGCTAGGTGGGAGACCCAGTACTTC. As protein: CASSVGQARWETQYF.